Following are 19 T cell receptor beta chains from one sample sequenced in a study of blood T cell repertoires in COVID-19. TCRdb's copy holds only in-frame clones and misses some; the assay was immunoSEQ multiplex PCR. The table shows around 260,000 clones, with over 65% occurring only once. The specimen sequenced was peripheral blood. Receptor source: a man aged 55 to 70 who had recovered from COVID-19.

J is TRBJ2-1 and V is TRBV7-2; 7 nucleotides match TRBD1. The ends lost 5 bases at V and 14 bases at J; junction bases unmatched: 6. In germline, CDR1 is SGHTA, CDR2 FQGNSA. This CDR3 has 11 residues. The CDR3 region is CASSDRDREFF. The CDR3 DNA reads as TGTGCCAGCAGCGACCGGGACAGAGAGTTCTTC.

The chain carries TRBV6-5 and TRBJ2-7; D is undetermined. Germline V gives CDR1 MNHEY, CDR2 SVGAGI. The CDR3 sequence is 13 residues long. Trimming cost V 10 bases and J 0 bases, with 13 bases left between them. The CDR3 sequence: CATYPPLSYEQYF. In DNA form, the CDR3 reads TGTGCCACCTACCCGCCCCTCTCCTACGAGCAGTACTTC.

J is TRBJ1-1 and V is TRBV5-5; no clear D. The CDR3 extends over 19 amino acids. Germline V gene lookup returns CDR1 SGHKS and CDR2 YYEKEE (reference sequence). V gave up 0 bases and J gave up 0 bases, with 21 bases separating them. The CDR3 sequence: CASSLVAFSSRSLNTEAFF. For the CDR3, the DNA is TGTGCCAGCAGCTTGGTGGCATTTTCTTCGAGGTCCCTGAACACTGAAGCTTTCTTT.

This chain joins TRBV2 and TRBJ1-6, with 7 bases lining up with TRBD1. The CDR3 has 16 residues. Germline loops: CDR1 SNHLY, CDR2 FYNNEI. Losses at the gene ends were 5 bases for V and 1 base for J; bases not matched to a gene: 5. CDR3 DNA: TGTGCCAGCAGTCCGGGGACAGCGTCCTATAATTCACCCCTCCACTTT. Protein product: CASSPGTASYNSPLHF.

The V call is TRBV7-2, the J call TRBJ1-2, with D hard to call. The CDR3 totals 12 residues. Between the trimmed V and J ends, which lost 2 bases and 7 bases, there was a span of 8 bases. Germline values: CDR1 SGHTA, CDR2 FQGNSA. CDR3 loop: CASSLTAPGYTF. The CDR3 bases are TGTGCCAGCAGCTTAACTGCCCCTGGCTACACCTTC. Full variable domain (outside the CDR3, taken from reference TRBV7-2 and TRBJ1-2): GAGVSQSPSNKVTEKGKDVELRCDPISGHTALYWYRQSLGQGLEFLIYFQGNSAPDKSGLPSDRFSAERTGGSVSTLTIQRTQQEDSAVYLCASSLTAPGYTFGSGTRLTVV.

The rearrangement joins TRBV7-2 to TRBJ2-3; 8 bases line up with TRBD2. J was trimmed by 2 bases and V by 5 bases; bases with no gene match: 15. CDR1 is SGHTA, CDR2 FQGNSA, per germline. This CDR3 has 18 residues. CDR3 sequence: CASSPSLSGGAYTDTQYF. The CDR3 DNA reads TGTGCCAGCAGCCCATCGCTATCCGGGGGGGCATACACAGATACGCAGTATTTT.

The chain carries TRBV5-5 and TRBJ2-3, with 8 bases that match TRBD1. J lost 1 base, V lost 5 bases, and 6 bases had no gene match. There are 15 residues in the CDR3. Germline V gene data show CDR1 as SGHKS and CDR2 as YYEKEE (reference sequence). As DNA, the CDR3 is TGTGCCAGCAGACCCGGACAGGGTGGCACAGATACGCAGTATTTT. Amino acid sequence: CASRPGQGGTDTQYF.

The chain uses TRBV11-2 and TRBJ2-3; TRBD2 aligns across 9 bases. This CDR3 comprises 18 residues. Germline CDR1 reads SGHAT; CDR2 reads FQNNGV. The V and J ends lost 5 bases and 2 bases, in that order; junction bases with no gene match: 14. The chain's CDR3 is CASSPRPLAGAYTDTQYF. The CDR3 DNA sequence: TGTGCCAGCAGCCCGCGCCCCTTAGCGGGGGCATACACAGATACGCAGTATTTT.

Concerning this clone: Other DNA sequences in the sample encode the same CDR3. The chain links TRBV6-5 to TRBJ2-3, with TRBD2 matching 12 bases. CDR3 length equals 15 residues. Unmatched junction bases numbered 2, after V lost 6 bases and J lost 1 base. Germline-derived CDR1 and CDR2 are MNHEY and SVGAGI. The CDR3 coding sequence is TGTGCCAGCAGGAGACTAGCGGGGGGCACAGATACGCAGTATTTT. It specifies CASRRLAGGTDTQYF.

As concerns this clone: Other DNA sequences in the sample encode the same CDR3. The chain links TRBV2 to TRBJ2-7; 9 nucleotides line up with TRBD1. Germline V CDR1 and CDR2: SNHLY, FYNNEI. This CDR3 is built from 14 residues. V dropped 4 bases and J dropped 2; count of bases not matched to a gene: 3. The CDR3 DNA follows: TGTGCCAGCAGTGTAGGACAGGGGACCTACGAGCAGTACTTC. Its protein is CASSVGQGTYEQYF.

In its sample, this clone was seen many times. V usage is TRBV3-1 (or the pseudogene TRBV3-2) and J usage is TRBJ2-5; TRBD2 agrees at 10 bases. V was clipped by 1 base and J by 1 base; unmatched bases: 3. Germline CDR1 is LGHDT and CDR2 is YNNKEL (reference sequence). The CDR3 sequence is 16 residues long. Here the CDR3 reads CASSQGSGGGQETQYF. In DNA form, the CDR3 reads TGTGCCAGCAGCCAAGGGAGCGGGGGGGGCCAAGAGACCCAGTACTTC.

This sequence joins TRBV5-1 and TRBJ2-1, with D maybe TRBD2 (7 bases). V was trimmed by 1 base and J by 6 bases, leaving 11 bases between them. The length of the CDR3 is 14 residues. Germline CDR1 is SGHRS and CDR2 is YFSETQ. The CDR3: CASSLSGGANEQFF. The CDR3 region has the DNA TGCGCCAGCAGCTTGAGTGGGGGGGCCAATGAGCAGTTCTTC.

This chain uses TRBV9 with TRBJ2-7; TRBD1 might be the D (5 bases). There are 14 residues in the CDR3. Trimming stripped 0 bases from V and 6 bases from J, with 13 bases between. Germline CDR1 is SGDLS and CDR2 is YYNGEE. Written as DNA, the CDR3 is TGTGCCAGCAGCGTAGAGGCAGGGTTGGGCGAGCAGTACTTC. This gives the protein CASSVEAGLGEQYF.

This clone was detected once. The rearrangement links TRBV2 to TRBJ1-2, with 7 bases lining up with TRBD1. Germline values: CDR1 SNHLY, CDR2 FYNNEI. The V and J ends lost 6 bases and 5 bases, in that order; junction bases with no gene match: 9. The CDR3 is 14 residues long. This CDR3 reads CASSSGTELYGYTF. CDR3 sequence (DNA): TGTGCCAGCAGCTCCGGGACAGAGCTTTATGGCTACACCTTC.

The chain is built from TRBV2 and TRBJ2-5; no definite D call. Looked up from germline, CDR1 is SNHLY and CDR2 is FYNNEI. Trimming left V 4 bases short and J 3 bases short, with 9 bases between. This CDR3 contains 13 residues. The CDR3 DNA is TGTGCCAGCAGTGTAAACAGTAAAGAGACCCAGTACTTC. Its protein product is CASSVNSKETQYF.

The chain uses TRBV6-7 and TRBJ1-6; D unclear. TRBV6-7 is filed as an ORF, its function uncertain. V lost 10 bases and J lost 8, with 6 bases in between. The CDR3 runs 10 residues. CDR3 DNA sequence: TGTGCCACCACAGATTCACCCCTCCACTTT. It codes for CATTDSPLHF.

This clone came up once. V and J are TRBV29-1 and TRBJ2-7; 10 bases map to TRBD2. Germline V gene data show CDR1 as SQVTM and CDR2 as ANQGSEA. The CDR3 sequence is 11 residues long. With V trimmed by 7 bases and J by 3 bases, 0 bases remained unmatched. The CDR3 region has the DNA TGCAGCGGGACTAGCGGCTACGAGCAGTACTTC. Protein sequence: CSGTSGYEQYF.

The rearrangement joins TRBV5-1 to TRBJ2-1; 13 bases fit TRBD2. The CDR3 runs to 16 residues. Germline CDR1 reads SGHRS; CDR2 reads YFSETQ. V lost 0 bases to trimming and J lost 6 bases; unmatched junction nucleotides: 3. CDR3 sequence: CASSLVGLAGVNEQFF. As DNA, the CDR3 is TGCGCCAGCAGCTTGGTAGGACTAGCGGGAGTCAATGAGCAGTTCTTC.

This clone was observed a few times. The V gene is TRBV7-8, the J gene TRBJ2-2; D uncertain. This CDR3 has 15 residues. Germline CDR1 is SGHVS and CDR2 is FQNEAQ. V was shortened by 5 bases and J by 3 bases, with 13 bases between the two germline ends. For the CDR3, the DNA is TGTGCCAGCAGCCCACATGCTTTCGACACCGGGGAGCTGTTTTTT. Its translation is CASSPHAFDTGELFF. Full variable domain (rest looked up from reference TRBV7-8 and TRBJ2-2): GAGVSQSPRYKVAKRGQDVALRCDPISGHVSLFWYQQALGQGPEFLTYFQNEAQLDKSGLPSDRFFAERPEGSVSTLKIQRTQQEDSAVYLCASSPHAFDTGELFFGEGSRLTVL.